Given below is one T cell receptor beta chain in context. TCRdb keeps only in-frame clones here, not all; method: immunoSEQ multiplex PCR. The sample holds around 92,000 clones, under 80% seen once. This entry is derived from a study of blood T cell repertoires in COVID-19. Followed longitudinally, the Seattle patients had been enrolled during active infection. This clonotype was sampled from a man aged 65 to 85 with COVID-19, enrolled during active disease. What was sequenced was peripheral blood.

The CDR3 sequence: CASSQSGEMFGNQPQHF. DNA of the CDR3: TGCGCCAGCAGCCAATCCGGGGAGATGTTTGGCAATCAGCCCCAGCATTTT. The V gene is TRBV4-1, the J gene TRBJ1-5; D is uncertain. The length of the CDR3 is 17 residues. V was pared by 2 bases and J by 2 bases, with 16 bases between. Germline CDR1 MGHRA, CDR2 YSYEKL.